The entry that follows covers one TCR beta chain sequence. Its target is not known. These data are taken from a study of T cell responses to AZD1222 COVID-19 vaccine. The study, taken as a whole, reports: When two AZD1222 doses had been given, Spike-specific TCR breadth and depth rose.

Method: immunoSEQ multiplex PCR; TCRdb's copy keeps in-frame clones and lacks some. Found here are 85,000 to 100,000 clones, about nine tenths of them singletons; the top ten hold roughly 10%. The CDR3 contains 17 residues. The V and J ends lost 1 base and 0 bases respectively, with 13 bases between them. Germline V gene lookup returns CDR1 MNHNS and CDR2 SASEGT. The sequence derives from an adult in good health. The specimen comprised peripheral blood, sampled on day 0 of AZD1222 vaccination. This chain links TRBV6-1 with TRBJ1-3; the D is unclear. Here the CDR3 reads CASSEVRASLSGNTIYF. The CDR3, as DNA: TGTGCCAGCAGTGAAGTCCGGGCCTCACTCTCTGGAAACACCATATATTTT.